This TCR beta chain was recovered during a study of blood T cell repertoires in COVID-19. Turning to the study itself: T cells, B-cell-depleted T cells, or PBMCs provided the cDNA or gDNA that served as material.

The germline gives CDR1 SGHKS, CDR2 YYEKEE (reference sequence). CDR3 length: 15 residues. Germline trimming cut 3 bases from V and 2 bases from J; bases unmatched to any gene: 8. Here immunoSEQ multiplex PCR was the method, and the copy in TCRdb shows in-frame clones only, minus some. This repertoire shows 40,000 to 50,000 clones, around 86% found once; its top ten account for roughly 21%. The chain joins TRBV5-5 to TRBJ2-7; 7 bases fit TRBD2. This TCR derives from a man between 50 and 59 years old with active COVID-19. The specimen sequenced was peripheral blood. The CDR3 nucleotides read TGTGCCAGCAGCTCCGTGACGGGGAGGGCCTACGAGCAGTACTTC. Its protein is CASSSVTGRAYEQYF. Variable domain in full (rest from reference TRBV5-5 and TRBJ2-7): DAGVTQSPTHLIKTRGQQVTLRCSPISGHKSVSWYQQVLGQGPQFIFQYYEKEERGRGNFPDRFSARQFPNYSSELNVNALLLGDSALYLCASSSVTGRAYEQYFGPGTRLTVT.